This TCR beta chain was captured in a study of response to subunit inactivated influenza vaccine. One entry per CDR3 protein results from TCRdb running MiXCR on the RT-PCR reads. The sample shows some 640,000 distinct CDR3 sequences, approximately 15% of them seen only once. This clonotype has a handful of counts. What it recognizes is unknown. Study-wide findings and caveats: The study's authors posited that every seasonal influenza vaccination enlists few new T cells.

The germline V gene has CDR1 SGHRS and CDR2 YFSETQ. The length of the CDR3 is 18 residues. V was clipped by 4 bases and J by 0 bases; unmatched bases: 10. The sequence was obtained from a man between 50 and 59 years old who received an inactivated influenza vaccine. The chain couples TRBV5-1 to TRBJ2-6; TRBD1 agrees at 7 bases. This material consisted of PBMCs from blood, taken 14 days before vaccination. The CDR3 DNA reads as TGCGCCAGCAGCACTTTGACAGGGCTGCCCTCTGGGGCCAACGTCCTGACTTTC. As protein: CASSTLTGLPSGANVLTF.